This T cell receptor (beta chain) was obtained from a study of blood T cell repertoires in COVID-19. Overall study context: From the United States, Italy and Spain came samples of acute and convalescent COVID-19. Sample material is recorded as cDNA or gDNA derived from T cells, B-cell-depleted T cells, or PBMCs.

In the original processing: Scientists estimated how many nucleated cells there were by amplifying reference gene primers. Sequencing used immunoSEQ multiplex PCR; TCRdb keeps in-frame clones, though not all of them. V and J calls and clone size come straight from that table; D and trimming were deduced from the DNA. The sample records about 240,000 clones, about 84% being singletons. CDR1 and CDR2 (germline): MGHRA, YSYEKL. The V gene end was trimmed by 1 base and the J gene end by 6 bases; junction bases not matched to a gene: 7. The CDR3 covers 17 residues. The source of this sequence is a man older than 75 with acute or convalescent COVID-19. Sample: peripheral blood. The chain has TRBV4-1 and TRBJ1-5; 12 nucleotides match TRBD1. This CDR3 reads CASSQGVGTGGLQPQHF. Here the CDR3 DNA reads TGCGCCAGCAGCCAAGGCGTGGGGACAGGGGGCCTTCAGCCCCAGCATTTT.